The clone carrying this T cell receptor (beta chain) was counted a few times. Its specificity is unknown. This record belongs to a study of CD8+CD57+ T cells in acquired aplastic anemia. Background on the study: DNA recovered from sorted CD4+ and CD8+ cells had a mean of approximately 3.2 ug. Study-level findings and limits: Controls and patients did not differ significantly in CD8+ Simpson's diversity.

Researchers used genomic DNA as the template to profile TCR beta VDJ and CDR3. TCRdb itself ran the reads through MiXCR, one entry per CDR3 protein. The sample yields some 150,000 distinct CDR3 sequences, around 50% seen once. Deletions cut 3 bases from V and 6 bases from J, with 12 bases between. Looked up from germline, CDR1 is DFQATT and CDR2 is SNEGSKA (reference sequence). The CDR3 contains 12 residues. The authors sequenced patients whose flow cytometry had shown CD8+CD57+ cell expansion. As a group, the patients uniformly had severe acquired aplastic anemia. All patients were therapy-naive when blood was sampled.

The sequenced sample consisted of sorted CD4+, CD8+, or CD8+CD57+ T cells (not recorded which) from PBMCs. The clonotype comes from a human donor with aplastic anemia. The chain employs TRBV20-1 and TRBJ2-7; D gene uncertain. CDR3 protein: CSASQADGEQYF. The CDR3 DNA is TGCAGTGCTAGTCAGGCCGATGGCGAGCAGTACTTC.